This T cell receptor beta chain was documented in a study of cytomegalovirus exposure and HLA in healthy donors. A note on this clone: Since a far larger clone is one base different, this is likely a read error.

CDR3 length: 15 residues. V shed 6 bases, J shed 0 bases, and the junction held 5 bases outside the gene matches. CDR1 is SNHLY and CDR2 is FYNNEI in the germline V gene. Sequenced by immunoSEQ multiplex PCR; TCRdb stores in-frame clones only, minus some. The sample records hundreds of thousands of clones, roughly 87% being singletons. The chain has TRBV2 and TRBJ2-3, with 8 bases that match TRBD2. Sequencing used PBMCs. The TCR was taken from a man in his late teens or twenties in good health and CMV-seropositive. CDR3 amino acids: CASSRLAPSTDTQYF. The CDR3 nucleotides are TGTGCCAGCAGCCGACTAGCGCCTAGCACAGATACGCAGTATTTT.